The 23 T cell receptor beta chains reported below all come from one sample, sequenced in a study of T cell responses to AZD1222 COVID-19 vaccine. Sequencing used immunoSEQ multiplex PCR; TCRdb keeps in-frame clones, though not all of them. The table lists approximately 110,000 clones, about 89% of them singletons. The sequencing used peripheral blood, collected on day 0 of AZD1222 vaccination. These receptors were obtained from an adult in good health.

The V and J genes are TRBV5-1 and TRBJ1-1; D may be TRBD1 (5 bases). CDR1 and CDR2 from the germline V gene are SGHRS and YFSETQ. The germline V and J ends were trimmed by 7 bases and 4 bases, with 17 bases remaining between them. This CDR3 spans 14 amino acids. The CDR3 DNA reads TGCGCCAGCCGCTCAATCGGGGGAGGCACTGAAGCTTTCTTT. Its protein product is CASRSIGGGTEAFF.

This clone was observed a single time. The chain employs TRBV9 and TRBJ2-3, with 10 bases identical to TRBD2. CDR1 is SGDLS, CDR2 YYNGEE, per germline. The CDR3 runs 16 residues. As DNA, the CDR3 is TGTGCTTCAGCCCAGCGGGGGGGAGGGGGCACAGATACGCAGTATTTT. Protein product: CASAQRGGGGTDTQYF.

This chain connects TRBV6-5 to TRBJ2-1, with D perhaps matching TRBD2 (6 bases). V was trimmed by 10 bases and J by 0 bases, leaving 13 bases between them. Germline loops: CDR1 MNHEY, CDR2 SVGAGI. This CDR3 region has 14 residues. The chain's CDR3 is CATPSGGSYNEQFF. The DNA for the CDR3 is TGTGCCACCCCGTCCGGGGGCTCCTACAATGAGCAGTTCTTC.

This chain links TRBV6-6 with TRBJ1-5; 7 bases are shared with TRBD1. The V segment lost 5 bases and the J segment 5 bases; nucleotides outside the gene matches: 12. The germline V gene has CDR1 MNHNY and CDR2 SVGAGI (reference sequence). The CDR3 runs 16 residues. This CDR3 is CASSTPTGKGHQPQHF. DNA for the CDR3: TGTGCCAGCAGTACCCCGACAGGGAAGGGTCATCAGCCCCAGCATTTT.

The chain has TRBV12-3 or TRBV12-4 and TRBJ1-2, with TRBD1 identical over 10 bases. This CDR3 contains 12 residues. J lost 10 bases, V lost 3 bases, and 2 bases had no gene match. The CDR3 sequence: CASSLGQGTYTF. CDR3 nucleotide sequence: TGTGCCAGCAGTTTGGGACAGGGGACCTACACCTTC.

This rearrangement joins TRBV4-2 to TRBJ2-7, with TRBD2 identical over 7 bases. The trim removed 0 bases at V and 3 bases at J, leaving 11 bases unmatched. CDR1 is LGHNA and CDR2 is YNFKEQ in the germline V gene. The CDR3 sequence is 17 residues long. The CDR3 region has the DNA TGTGCCAGCAGCCAAGATAGTAGGACTAGTATAAGCTACGAGCAGTACTTC. It is translated as CASSQDSRTSISYEQYF.

The chain has TRBV19 and TRBJ1-4, with 7 bases that match TRBD1. Germline CDR1 LNHDA, CDR2 SQIVND (reference sequence). Unmatched junction bases numbered 5, after V lost 6 bases and J lost 1 base. CDR3 length equals 15 residues. The CDR3 bases are TGTGCCAGTAGCCACCCAGGGGGAACTAATGAAAAACTGTTTTTT. Translation: CASSHPGGTNEKLFF.

The gene calls are TRBV7-9 and TRBJ2-6; possibly TRBD1 for D (6 bases). CDR3 length: 17 residues. Per germline, CDR1 SEHNR and CDR2 FQNEAQ (reference sequence). The V end was cut by 6 bases, the J end by 0 bases, with 15 bases between. CDR3 nucleotide sequence: TGTGCCAGCAGAAAACCGGACAGTTCCTCTGGGGCCAACGTCCTGACTTTC. It yields the protein CASRKPDSSSGANVLTF.

This chain links TRBV18 with TRBJ2-7; 7 bases fit TRBD1. CDR1 is KGHSH and CDR2 is LQKENI in the germline V gene. The CDR3 covers 13 residues. J was trimmed by 5 bases and V by 2 bases; bases with no gene match: 3. CDR3 nucleotides: TGTGCCAGCTCACCAAACAGGGGCAACGAGCAGTACTTC. Residues: CASSPNRGNEQYF.

The genes are TRBV18 and TRBJ2-7; D might be TRBD1 (5 bases). V was clipped by 0 bases and J by 5 bases, with 14 bases between them. The CDR3 consists of 15 residues. Per the germline V gene, CDR1 is KGHSH and CDR2 is LQKENI. The CDR3 DNA reads TGTGCCAGCTCACCACCGGGTCAGGGCGCCCACGAGCAGTACTTC. This codes for CASSPPGQGAHEQYF.

J is TRBJ2-7 and V is TRBV12-3 or TRBV12-4; TRBD1 is a possible D gene (5 bases). V shed 3 bases and J shed 2 bases, with 8 bases lying between them. The CDR3 spans 13 residues. The CDR3 DNA reads TGTGCCAGCAGTTTTAGGGGAACCTACGAGCAGTACTTC. This codes for CASSFRGTYEQYF.

This chain joins TRBV25-1 and TRBJ1-4; perhaps TRBD1 as D (6 bases). Germline CDR1 reads MGHDK; CDR2 reads SYGVNS. The CDR3 is 15 amino acids. V was trimmed by 2 bases and J by 3 bases, leaving 10 bases between them. As DNA, the CDR3 is TGTGCCAGCAGTGAACAGGGGAGTCCTAATGAAAAACTGTTTTTT. Translated: CASSEQGSPNEKLFF.

This clone showed up just once. This chain joins TRBV3-1 (or the pseudogene TRBV3-2) and TRBJ2-3; D not resolved. This CDR3 is built from 12 residues. The germline V and J ends were trimmed by 0 bases and 4 bases, with 2 bases remaining between them. The germline CDR1 and CDR2 sequences are LGHDT and YNNKEL (reference sequence). CDR3 sequence (DNA): TGTGCCAGCAGCCAAGATGCAGATACGCAGTATTTT. The encoded protein is CASSQDADTQYF.

The chain employs TRBV10-1 and TRBJ2-2; D might be TRBD2 (6 bases). This CDR3 comprises 14 residues. Germline assignment: CDR1 WNHNN and CDR2 SYGVQD (reference sequence). Trimming took 3 bases from V and 4 from J, leaving 9 bases between them. The CDR3 here is CASSERRGTGELFF. Written as DNA, the CDR3 is TGCGCCAGCAGTGAAAGGAGGGGCACCGGGGAGCTGTTTTTT.

The chain joins TRBV12-3 or TRBV12-4 to TRBJ1-3; D remains unclear. Trimming took 5 bases from V and 1 from J, leaving 3 bases between them. CDR3 length: 12 residues. The CDR3 here is CASSTSGNTIYF. The CDR3 nucleotides read TGTGCCAGCAGTACGTCTGGAAACACCATATATTTT.

In this sample, this clone turned up once. V gene TRBV2 combines with J gene TRBJ2-5; D is perhaps TRBD2 (7 bases). Germline V gene data show CDR1 as SNHLY and CDR2 as FYNNEI. The V end lost 3 bases, the J end lost 5 bases, and 19 bases lay between the germline ends. The CDR3 spans 16 residues. The DNA for the CDR3 is TGTGCCAGCAGTGACGGAGGGGGGGGTTTGGGTGAGACCCAGTACTTC. It is translated as CASSDGGGGLGETQYF.

CDR3 loop: CASSGTSGEYLTDTQYF. The CDR3 DNA reads TGTGCCAGTTCCGGGACTAGCGGGGAGTACCTCACAGATACGCAGTATTTT. The chain joins TRBV19 to TRBJ2-3; 13 bases map to TRBD2. Germline CDR1 LNHDA, CDR2 SQIVND (reference sequence). The V segment lost 8 bases and the J segment 2 bases; nucleotides outside the gene matches: 10. The CDR3 has 17 amino acids.

This chain connects TRBV6-5 to TRBJ1-2, with D tentatively TRBD1 (5 bases). The CDR3 is 12 amino acids. V was trimmed by 8 bases and J by 2 bases, leaving 9 bases between them. Germline CDR1 reads MNHEY; CDR2 reads SVGAGI. The CDR3 nucleotides are TGTGCCAGCCACAGGATCAACTATGGCTACACCTTC. Its protein product is CASHRINYGYTF.

This clone was detected only once. This sequence joins TRBV29-1 and TRBJ2-1; possibly TRBD2 for D (6 bases). Germline lookup yields CDR1 SQVTM and CDR2 ANQGSEA. This CDR3 contains 11 residues. V lost 4 bases and J 12 bases, leaving 13 bases between the germline ends. The CDR3 DNA reads TGCAGCGTTGGACAGCGGGCTGGGCAGTTCTTC. It specifies CSVGQRAGQFF.

The chain uses TRBV19 and TRBJ1-6; tentatively, D is TRBD1 (5 bases). The ends were cut back, 6 bases at V and 4 bases at J, with 10 bases in the middle. The CDR3 spans 14 residues. Germline V gene lookup returns CDR1 LNHDA and CDR2 SQIVND (reference sequence). CDR3 DNA sequence: TGTGCCAGTAGGGGAGCAGGGTATAATTCACCCCTCCACTTT. Translating gives CASRGAGYNSPLHF.

V and J are TRBV27 and TRBJ1-5; D is possibly TRBD1 (5 bases). Trimming left V 5 bases short and J 2 bases short, with 13 bases between. The CDR3 loop spans 15 amino acids. Per germline, CDR1 MNHEY and CDR2 SMNVEV (reference sequence). The CDR3 spells CASSPSTTGNQPQHF. Here the CDR3 DNA reads TGTGCCAGCAGTCCATCCACGACAGGCAATCAGCCCCAGCATTTT.

The chain combines TRBV20-1 with TRBJ1-6; TRBD1 might be the D (6 bases). CDR1 is DFQATT, CDR2 SNEGSKA, per germline (reference sequence). With 3 bases removed from V and 8 bases from J, the gap between germline ends came to 23 bases. The CDR3 is 17 amino acids. The CDR3, as DNA: TGCAGTGCTAGTCCAACGGCCGGGGCAGGGGTGTATTCACCCCTCCACTTT. As protein: CSASPTAGAGVYSPLHF.

The CDR3 coding sequence is TGTGCCAGTAAAACGCGGGAGTATACCGGGGAGCTGTTTTTT. Its translation is CASKTREYTGELFF. The gene calls are TRBV19 and TRBJ2-2, with 7 bases that match TRBD2. Germline-derived CDR1 and CDR2 are LNHDA and SQIVND (reference sequence). The CDR3 loop spans 14 amino acids. V lost 7 bases, J lost 5 bases, and 7 bases stayed unmatched.